This T cell receptor (beta chain) emerged from a study of shared clonotypes between healthy human individuals. Germline values: CDR1 MDHEN, CDR2 SYDVKM. V trimming: 4 bases; J trimming: 0 bases; junction bases outside the gene matches: 2. CDR3 length: 16 residues. Only CD45RO-negative cells positively selected for CCR7 counted as naive CD8 cells, so terminally differentiated effector memory CD45RA+ cells were excluded. The assay was immunoSEQ multiplex PCR, and TCRdb's table has in-frame clones only and misses some. The sample lists roughly 1,800,000 clones; about 95% were seen once. The sample taken for sequencing was naive CD8+ T cells sorted from blood. V gene TRBV28 combines with J gene TRBJ1-6, with TRBD1 identical over 8 bases. The TCR comes from a man aged 18 to 35 in good health. The CDR3 sequence is CASSYDRGSYNSPLHF. The CDR3 DNA reads TGTGCCAGCAGTTACGACAGGGGCTCCTATAATTCACCCCTCCACTTT.